These T cell receptor beta chains were read from a single sample in a study of blood T cell repertoires in COVID-19. Using immunoSEQ multiplex PCR, the repertoire was profiled, and TCRdb retains in-frame clones only, with some absent. The sample gives roughly 210,000 clones, about 87% of which show up once; under 2% is in the top ten. The sequenced sample consisted of peripheral blood. Source of these receptors: an older man with acute or convalescent COVID-19. CDR3s include the opening cysteine and the closing phenylalanine or tryptophan. A D gene is named only where the DNA matches it firmly. Only part of the rows carry a size: once, few, many, or a class if the clone is expanded.

J,size,D,V,CDR3,DNA
TRBJ2-7,.,TRBD2,TRBV29-1,CSVAPTSGSSNEQYF,TGCAGCGTTGCCCCGACTAGCGGGAGCTCCAACGAGCAGTACTTC
TRBJ2-7,.,TRBD2,TRBV27,CASSRREESEQYF,TGTGCCAGCAGTCGCCGGGAGGAGAGCGAGCAGTACTTC
TRBJ2-2,.,.,TRBV2,CASSEAPILGLFF,TGTGCCAGCAGTGAAGCGCCGATTCTAGGCCTGTTTTTT
TRBJ2-3,.,TRBD2,TRBV2,CASMQLAGGIRGTDTQYF,TGTGCCAGCATGCAGCTAGCGGGAGGGATTAGGGGCACAGATACGCAGTATTTT
TRBJ2-1,.,TRBD2,TRBV15,CATSAGLANYNEQFF,TGTGCCACCAGCGCGGGACTAGCGAATTACAATGAGCAGTTCTTC
TRBJ2-1,.,.,TRBV24-1,CATSGTVNNEQFF,TGTGCCACCAGTGGGACAGTCAACAATGAGCAGTTCTTC
TRBJ1-1,.,.,TRBV2,CASSVTAGLNTEAFF,TGTGCCAGTTCAGTTACAGCAGGGCTGAACACTGAAGCTTTCTTT
TRBJ1-5,.,.,TRBV28,CASSSPGGSNQPQHF,TGTGCCAGCAGTTCTCCTGGGGGGAGCAATCAGCCCCAGCATTTT
TRBJ2-3,.,.,TRBV19,CASRDIGTDTQYF,TGTGCCAGTAGGGACATAGGCACAGATACGCAGTATTTT
TRBJ1-3,.,.,TRBV29-1,CSVAPNSGNTIYF,TGCAGCGTTGCACCTAACTCTGGAAACACCATATATTTT
TRBJ1-2,.,TRBD1,TRBV19,CASSTRQGAYEGYTF,TGTGCCAGTAGTACTCGCCAGGGGGCGTATGAAGGCTACACCTTC
TRBJ2-3,.,TRBD1,TRBV9,CASSPRTGGPDTQYF,TGTGCCAGCAGCCCCCGGACAGGGGGCCCAGATACGCAGTATTTT
TRBJ2-1,once,.,TRBV2,CASSEQGPPYNEQFF,TGTGCCAGCAGTGAACAGGGGCCCCCTTACAATGAGCAGTTCTTC
TRBJ1-1,.,TRBD1,TRBV5-1,CASSLTGAENTEAFF,TGCGCCAGCAGCCTAACAGGGGCGGAGAACACTGAAGCTTTCTTT
TRBJ1-5,.,.,TRBV28,CASSFGSNQPQHF,TGTGCCAGCAGTTTTGGCAGTAATCAGCCCCAGCATTTT
TRBJ1-2,few,.,TRBV7-2,CASSLGQSPNYGYTF,TGTGCCAGCAGCTTGGGGCAAAGCCCTAACTATGGCTACACCTTC
TRBJ1-6,.,.,TRBV2,CASSEQGTYNSPLHF,TGTGCCAGCAGTGAACAGGGGACCTATAATTCACCCCTCCACTTT
TRBJ2-1,once,TRBD2,TRBV24-1,CATRLTSGPSYNEQFF,TGTGCCACCAGGCTAACTAGCGGGCCTTCCTACAATGAGCAGTTCTTC
TRBJ2-3,once,TRBD1,TRBV19,CASRDRGTDTQYF,TGTGCCAGTAGAGACAGGGGAACAGATACGCAGTATTTT
TRBJ1-5,.,.,TRBV7-9,CASSLGGVQPQHF,TGTGCCAGCAGCTTAGGAGGTGTTCAGCCCCAGCATTTT
TRBJ2-1,.,TRBD2,TRBV18,CASSPRLAGNNEQFF,TGTGCCAGCTCCCCACGACTAGCGGGAAACAATGAGCAGTTCTTC
TRBJ1-1,.,.,TRBV5-1,CASMGGTPEAFF,TGCGCCAGCATGGGGGGAACTCCTGAAGCTTTCTTT
TRBJ1-1,few,TRBD1,TRBV30,CAWSQLAQGRTEAFF,TGTGCCTGGTCCCAACTCGCACAGGGGAGGACTGAAGCTTTCTTT
TRBJ1-5,.,TRBD1,TRBV28,CASAGGVSPSNQPQHF,TGTGCCTCGGCAGGGGGCGTTTCCCCAAGCAATCAGCCCCAGCATTTT
TRBJ2-2,.,TRBD2,TRBV3-1/TRBV3-2,CASSPRRASGRSGELFF,TGTGCCAGCAGCCCGCGGCGGGCTAGCGGCCGTTCCGGGGAGCTGTTTTTT
TRBJ1-2,once,TRBD1,TRBV19,CASSDYMTGGASYGYTF,TGTGCCAGTAGCGATTATATGACAGGGGGCGCGTCCTATGGCTACACCTTC
TRBJ1-2,.,TRBD1,TRBV27,CASSTTGGDYGYTF,TGTGCCAGCAGTACGACAGGGGGAGATTATGGCTACACCTTC
TRBJ1-2,.,TRBD1,TRBV9,CASSVATGTGGLEGYTF,TGTGCCAGCAGCGTAGCTACTGGGACAGGGGGCTTGGAAGGCTACACCTTC
TRBJ2-7,.,TRBD2,TRBV28,CASSSLASGSYEQYF,TGTGCCAGCAGTTCCCTGGCTAGCGGGAGTTACGAGCAGTACTTC
TRBJ1-2,.,.,TRBV28,CASRNQGNYGYTF,TGTGCCAGCAGAAACCAGGGCAACTATGGCTACACCTTC
TRBJ2-7,.,.,TRBV3-1/TRBV3-2,CASSPGVTYEQYF,TGTGCCAGCAGCCCGGGGGTCACATACGAGCAGTACTTC
TRBJ1-1,once,.,TRBV12-5,CASGLRGTEAFF,TGTGCTAGTGGTTTGAGAGGTACTGAAGCTTTCTTT
TRBJ2-5,.,.,TRBV18,CASSPGNQETQYF,TGTGCCAGCTCACCCGGGAACCAAGAGACCCAGTACTTC
TRBJ1-2,.,TRBD1,TRBV29-1,CSAEGGDGYTF,TGCAGCGCCGAAGGGGGCGATGGCTACACCTTC
TRBJ1-1,.,TRBD1,TRBV18,CASSGQGGTEAFF,TGTGCCAGCTCCGGACAGGGTGGCACTGAAGCTTTCTTT
TRBJ2-1,.,TRBD1,TRBV5-4,CASSPGPQGQGADEQFF,TGTGCCAGCAGCCCGGGGCCCCAGGGACAGGGGGCCGATGAGCAGTTCTTC
TRBJ1-2,.,.,TRBV25-1,CASSPGPDGYTF,TGTGCCAGCAGTCCCGGTCCCGATGGCTACACCTTC
TRBJ1-1,once,.,TRBV5-1,CASSLRQAGTEAFF,TGCGCCAGCAGCTTAAGACAGGCGGGCACTGAAGCTTTCTTT
TRBJ2-3,.,.,TRBV4-1,CASSQGAGIDTQYF,TGCGCCAGCAGCCAAGGGGCAGGTATCGATACGCAGTATTTT
TRBJ1-1,.,.,TRBV9,CASSVDQGGTEAFF,TGTGCCAGCAGCGTAGATCAGGGTGGCACTGAAGCTTTCTTT
TRBJ2-7,.,TRBD1,TRBV20-1,CSARVRDRAPF,TGCAGTGCTAGGGTTCGGGACAGGGCCCCTTTT
TRBJ2-7,.,.,TRBV18,CASSPDFGREHEQYF,TGTGCCAGCTCACCGGATTTCGGACGGGAACACGAGCAGTACTTC
TRBJ2-1,.,TRBD1,TRBV5-1,CASSRAGTVRNNEQFF,TGCGCCAGCAGCCGCGCCGGGACAGTACGAAACAATGAGCAGTTCTTC
TRBJ2-5,.,.,TRBV7-2,CASSLAPRVGRETQYF,TGTGCCAGCAGCTTAGCGCCCAGGGTCGGGCGGGAGACCCAGTACTTC